This TCR beta chain was recovered during a study of cytomegalovirus exposure and HLA in healthy donors. This clone is a singleton in its sample. The CDR3 is 14 residues long. The J segment lost 2 bases and the V segment lost 8 bases, leaving 5 bases of the junction unmatched. CDR1 is MRHNA and CDR2 is SNTAGT in the germline V gene. PCR involved 60 Vbeta and 13 Jbeta primers. The protocol was immunoSEQ multiplex PCR, while the TCRdb copy is restricted to in-frame clones and leaves out a portion. The sample lists roughly 160,000 clones; approximately 81% were seen once. The sequence came from a man aged 25 to 45 in good health and CMV-seropositive. The chain uses TRBV6-4 and TRBJ2-2; TRBD2 matches at 7 bases. Source material: PBMCs. CDR3 region: CASRVAGNTGELFF. CDR3 sequence (DNA): TGTGCCAGCCGGGTAGCGGGTAACACCGGGGAGCTGTTTTTT.